Listed below are T cell receptor beta chains from one sample, sequenced in a study of blood T cell repertoires in COVID-19. Sequencing was performed with immunoSEQ multiplex PCR; in TCRdb, only in-frame clones are kept and a portion is missing. The sample lists 85,000 to 130,000 clones; just under 95% were seen once. Input material: peripheral blood. The receptors were gathered from a man aged 65 to 79 with acute or convalescent COVID-19. Each CDR3 is given with its conserved first and last residue. Fields, in order: D gene, J gene, clone size, V gene, CDR3 protein, CDR3 DNA. A D gene is named only where the DNA matches it firmly. Some rows mark clone size as missing; the rest say once, few, many or name a class of expanded clone.

D: -; J: TRBJ1-2; size: -; V: TRBV14; CDR3: CASSPGAAYGYTF; DNA: TGTGCCAGCAGCCCAGGGGCGGCCTATGGCTACACCTTC
D: TRBD2; J: TRBJ2-5; size: -; V: TRBV5-8; CDR3: CASSLDGGRGETQYF; DNA: TGTGCCAGCAGCTTGGATGGCGGGAGAGGAGAGACCCAGTACTTC
D: -; J: TRBJ2-7; size: -; V: TRBV2; CDR3: CASSESAGGAYEQYF; DNA: TGTGCCAGCAGTGAATCTGCGGGCGGAGCCTACGAGCAGTACTTC
D: TRBD2; J: TRBJ2-4; size: -; V: TRBV13; CDR3: CASSLGTSGRGAKNIQYF; DNA: TGTGCCAGCAGCTTAGGGACTAGCGGGAGAGGAGCCAAAAACATTCAGTACTTC
D: TRBD1; J: TRBJ1-1; size: -; V: TRBV2; CDR3: CATKETGTNTEAFF; DNA: TGTGCCACGAAAGAGACAGGGACCAACACTGAAGCTTTCTTT
D: -; J: TRBJ1-5; size: -; V: TRBV6-4; CDR3: CASSAFGNQPQHF; DNA: TGTGCCAGCAGTGCGTTCGGCAATCAGCCCCAGCATTTT
D: -; J: TRBJ1-4; size: once; V: TRBV6-1; CDR3: CASSERKFDGRVYEKLFF; DNA: TGTGCCAGCAGTGAAAGAAAGTTCGACGGCAGGGTCTATGAAAAACTGTTTTTT
D: -; J: TRBJ2-6; size: -; V: TRBV5-1; CDR3: CASSLGTGISGANVLTF; DNA: TGCGCCAGCAGCTTGGGAACAGGGATCTCTGGGGCCAACGTCCTGACTTTC
D: -; J: TRBJ1-6; size: -; V: TRBV19; CDR3: CASSIVDTLLHF; DNA: TGTGCCAGTAGTATAGTGGACACACTCCTCCACTTT
D: -; J: TRBJ2-7; size: -; V: TRBV6-6; CDR3: CASSTPGFYEQYF; DNA: TGTGCCAGCAGTACCCCGGGGTTTTACGAGCAGTACTTC
D: -; J: TRBJ1-6; size: -; V: TRBV9; CDR3: CASRPGTNRSPLHF; DNA: TGTGCCAGCAGGCCCGGGACAAATCGTTCACCCCTCCACTTT
D: -; J: TRBJ1-2; size: -; V: TRBV5-6; CDR3: CASSLGTRASGYTF; DNA: TGTGCCAGCAGCTTGGGGACGAGGGCGAGCGGCTACACCTTC
D: TRBD2; J: TRBJ2-1; size: -; V: TRBV10-3; CDR3: CAIGLAGGNEQFF; DNA: TGTGCCATCGGACTAGCGGGGGGGAATGAGCAGTTCTTC
D: -; J: TRBJ1-5; size: -; V: TRBV14; CDR3: CASSQALFIPQHF; DNA: TGTGCCAGCAGCCAAGCCCTATTTATACCCCAGCATTTT
D: -; J: TRBJ1-5; size: once; V: TRBV10-3; CDR3: CAISDYYSNQPQHF; DNA: TGTGCCATCAGTGATTATTATAGCAATCAGCCCCAGCATTTT
D: -; J: TRBJ2-5; size: once; V: TRBV6-2/TRBV6-3; CDR3: CASSYLETQYF; DNA: TGTGCCAGCAGTTACCTAGAGACCCAGTACTTC
D: TRBD2; J: TRBJ2-7; size: -; V: TRBV20-1; CDR3: CSAIDQRTSGVLGAYEQYF; DNA: TGCAGTGCTATTGACCAACGGACTAGCGGTGTTTTAGGGGCCTACGAGCAGTACTTC
D: -; J: TRBJ1-5; size: -; V: TRBV2; CDR3: CASSEDGNSNQPQHF; DNA: TGTGCCAGCAGTGAGGACGGGAATAGCAATCAGCCCCAGCATTTT
D: -; J: TRBJ1-3; size: once; V: TRBV5-1; CDR3: CASSLGWSSGNTIYF; DNA: TGCGCCAGCAGCTTGGGTTGGAGCTCTGGAAACACCATATATTTT
D: -; J: TRBJ2-1; size: once; V: TRBV9; CDR3: CASSAGGIFNEQFF; DNA: TGTGCCAGCAGCGCGGGCGGGATTTTCAATGAGCAGTTCTTC
D: -; J: TRBJ1-1; size: -; V: TRBV5-1; CDR3: CASSTGLNTEAFF; DNA: TGCGCCAGCAGTACAGGGCTGAACACTGAAGCTTTCTTT
D: -; J: TRBJ1-3; size: -; V: TRBV7-6; CDR3: CASSLAPGTGNTIYF; DNA: TGTGCCAGCAGCTTAGCGCCAGGGACTGGAAACACCATATATTTT
D: -; J: TRBJ1-2; size: once; V: TRBV28; CDR3: CASGAGAHYGYTF; DNA: TGTGCCAGCGGGGCAGGCGCTCACTATGGCTACACCTTC
D: -; J: TRBJ2-2; size: -; V: TRBV28; CDR3: CASLDRPRTGELFF; DNA: TGTGCCAGCCTAGACAGGCCGCGGACCGGGGAGCTGTTTTTT
D: -; J: TRBJ2-1; size: -; V: TRBV11-3; CDR3: CASLGSWGKKRGEQFF; DNA: TGTGCCAGCCTAGGGTCTTGGGGTAAGAAAAGGGGTGAGCAGTTCTTC
D: TRBD1; J: TRBJ1-1; size: -; V: TRBV3-1/TRBV3-2; CDR3: CASSQGTRDRTEAFF; DNA: TGTGCCAGCAGCCAAGGAACCCGGGACAGAACTGAAGCTTTCTTT
D: TRBD1; J: TRBJ2-2; size: -; V: TRBV5-4; CDR3: CASTSGQGTGELFF; DNA: TGTGCCAGCACCTCGGGACAGGGCACCGGGGAGCTGTTTTTT
D: -; J: TRBJ1-2; size: -; V: TRBV21-1; CDR3: CASLSRANYGYTF; DNA: TGTGCCAGCTTGTCGCGGGCCAACTATGGCTACACCTTC
D: TRBD1; J: TRBJ1-5; size: -; V: TRBV15; CDR3: CATSPVGQGARQPQHF; DNA: TGTGCCACCAGCCCGGTCGGACAGGGGGCTAGACAGCCCCAGCATTTT
D: -; J: TRBJ1-1; size: -; V: TRBV19; CDR3: CASSIDAGMNTEAFF; DNA: TGTGCCAGTAGTATAGATGCAGGGATGAACACTGAAGCTTTCTTT
D: TRBD1; J: TRBJ1-6; size: -; V: TRBV5-8; CDR3: CASSLGDRENSPLHF; DNA: TGTGCCAGCAGCTTGGGGGACAGGGAGAATTCACCCCTCCACTTT
D: TRBD2; J: TRBJ2-2; size: -; V: TRBV5-5; CDR3: CASSSPGLEVVGELFF; DNA: TGTGCCAGCAGCTCACCGGGACTAGAGGTGGTCGGGGAGCTGTTTTTT
D: TRBD2; J: TRBJ2-3; size: -; V: TRBV4-2; CDR3: CASSQVASAGGTDTQYF; DNA: TGTGCCAGCAGCCAAGTCGCATCAGCGGGGGGCACAGATACGCAGTATTTT
D: -; J: TRBJ1-2; size: -; V: TRBV11-3; CDR3: CASSGGLDGYTF; DNA: TGTGCCAGCAGCGGGGGGTTGGATGGCTACACCTTC
D: TRBD1; J: TRBJ1-2; size: -; V: TRBV11-2; CDR3: CASSSWTGSYTF; DNA: TGTGCCAGCAGCTCATGGACAGGAAGCTACACCTTC
D: -; J: TRBJ2-7; size: -; V: TRBV5-6; CDR3: CASGSREGEQYF; DNA: TGTGCCAGCGGATCCAGGGAAGGCGAGCAGTACTTC
D: TRBD1; J: TRBJ2-1; size: -; V: TRBV6-5; CDR3: CASSPSRGREFF; DNA: TGTGCCAGCAGTCCCAGCAGGGGGCGAGAGTTCTTC
D: -; J: TRBJ1-1; size: -; V: TRBV15; CDR3: CATSRDDGGRNTEAFF; DNA: TGTGCCACCAGCAGAGATGACGGGGGACGAAACACTGAAGCTTTCTTT
D: -; J: TRBJ1-1; size: -; V: TRBV6-4; CDR3: CASSGQGATEAFF; DNA: TGTGCCAGCAGTGGTCAAGGGGCGACTGAAGCTTTCTTT
D: TRBD2; J: TRBJ2-2; size: -; V: TRBV3-1/TRBV3-2; CDR3: CASSPSGGSNTGELFF; DNA: TGTGCCAGCAGCCCTAGCGGGGGCTCGAACACCGGGGAGCTGTTTTTT
D: -; J: TRBJ2-1; size: once; V: TRBV6-5; CDR3: CASSYGSGDNEQFF; DNA: TGTGCCAGCAGTTACGGCTCCGGAGACAATGAGCAGTTCTTC
D: TRBD1; J: TRBJ1-2; size: once; V: TRBV3-1/TRBV3-2; CDR3: CASSQEDREGGYTF; DNA: TGTGCCAGCAGCCAAGAGGACAGGGAAGGTGGCTACACCTTC
D: -; J: TRBJ2-5; size: -; V: TRBV4-2; CDR3: CASSQDQGGWGETQYF; DNA: TGTGCCAGCAGCCAAGATCAGGGGGGCTGGGGAGAGACCCAGTACTTC
D: -; J: TRBJ2-7; size: few; V: TRBV21-1; CDR3: CASKRTSGMTVEQYF; DNA: TGTGCCAGCAAAAGGACTAGCGGGATGACCGTCGAGCAGTACTTC
D: -; J: TRBJ2-2; size: -; V: TRBV5-4; CDR3: CASSWRAGELFF; DNA: TGTGCCAGCAGCTGGCGGGCCGGGGAGCTGTTTTTT
D: TRBD2; J: TRBJ2-3; size: few; V: TRBV3-1/TRBV3-2; CDR3: CASSQETGGTDTQYF; DNA: TGTGCCAGCAGCCAGGAGACGGGGGGTACAGATACGCAGTATTTT
D: -; J: TRBJ2-3; size: -; V: TRBV7-9; CDR3: CASSLTSTMSDTQYF; DNA: TGTGCCAGCAGCCTAACTAGTACGATGTCAGATACGCAGTATTTT
D: -; J: TRBJ2-7; size: -; V: TRBV29-1; CDR3: CSVEEPGLNYEQYF; DNA: TGCAGCGTTGAAGAACCAGGATTAAACTACGAGCAGTACTTC
D: -; J: TRBJ2-7; size: -; V: TRBV12-3/TRBV12-4; CDR3: CASSPGSYEQYF; DNA: TGTGCCAGCAGTCCCGGGAGCTACGAGCAGTACTTC